The clone carrying this T cell receptor beta chain was seen a few times. In TCRdb, the 5' RACE reads were re-called with MiXCR into one record per CDR3 protein. Among approximately 41,000 distinct CDR3 sequences listed, 3.5% to 5% were seen once. With 8 bases removed from V and 4 bases from J, the gap between germline ends came to 9 bases. CDR1 is SGHNT and CDR2 is YENEEA in the germline V gene. This CDR3 region has 12 residues. The sample is drawn from a study of early T cells in non-severe SARS-CoV-2 infection. V gene TRBV11-3 combines with J gene TRBJ2-1, with D unresolved. The TCR was taken from an adult who was a healthcare worker with PCR-confirmed SARS-CoV-2 infection or an uninfected control (not recorded which). Sample: whole blood. The CDR3 protein is CASGVLYNEQFF. The DNA of the CDR3 is TGTGCCAGCGGGGTCCTATACAATGAGCAGTTCTTC.